This T cell receptor (beta chain) came from a study of spatial heterogeneity in lung cancer. Looking at the study overall: Those follow-up PBMC samples that were available underwent sequencing, at a median interval of roughly 22 months following resection. Detection consistently captured more beta-chain sequences than alpha-chain sequences.

TCRdb itself ran the 5' RACE reads through MiXCR, one entry per CDR3 protein. This table holds around 40,000 distinct CDR3 sequences, roughly 7.8% found once. V was trimmed by 0 bases and J by 0 bases, leaving 5 bases between them. Germline CDR1 is MNHEY and CDR2 is SVGAGI. CDR3 length: 15 residues. As for time point: blood at routine non-recurrence follow-up after resection. The sequenced sample was PBMCs, obtained at follow-up. This TCR was recovered from a male donor with early-stage non-small cell lung cancer. The chain links TRBV6-5 to TRBJ2-2; D is possibly TRBD2 (5 bases). The CDR3 nucleotides are TGTGCCAGCAGTTACTCCGGGACGAACACCGGGGAGCTGTTTTTT. Protein: CASSYSGTNTGELFF.